Presented here are 8 T cell receptor beta chains from one specimen sequenced in a study of shared clonotypes between healthy human individuals. Sequenced by immunoSEQ multiplex PCR; TCRdb stores in-frame clones only, minus some. The sample records approximately 2.5 million clones, roughly 92% being singletons. The sequenced sample consisted of naive CD4+ T cells sorted from blood. Subset: CD45RA+ positively selected. These receptor sequences come from a man younger than 35 in good health.

In the case of this clone: Other DNA sequences in the same sample also yield this CDR3. The chain joins TRBV5-1 to TRBJ2-1; D gene unclear. This CDR3 is 13 amino acids long. The V end lost 7 bases, the J end lost 5 bases, and 13 bases lay between the germline ends. CDR1 is SGHRS, CDR2 YFSETQ, per germline. The CDR3 DNA reads TGCGCCAGCTCCTTGACTCCCAACAATGAGCAGTTCTTC. Translated, it gives CASSLTPNNEQFF.

The chain combines TRBV6-1 with TRBJ2-3; D is unclear. The V gene's germline CDR1 is MNHNS and CDR2 SASEGT. The CDR3 consists of 16 residues. V lost 1 base and J lost 4, with 15 bases in between. CDR3 residues: CASSEVPPITADTQYF. The CDR3 nucleotides are TGTGCCAGCAGTGAAGTACCTCCGATAACGGCAGATACGCAGTATTTT.

This rearrangement joins TRBV11-3 to TRBJ1-3; D possibly corresponds to TRBD1 (6 bases). The CDR3 sequence is 13 residues long. Germline lookup yields CDR1 SGHNT and CDR2 YENEEA. V lost 5 bases to trimming and J lost 5 bases, with 10 bases between them. The CDR3 region is CASSTGQRNTIYF. Written as DNA, the CDR3 is TGTGCCAGCAGCACCGGACAGCGAAACACCATATATTTT.

V gene TRBV12-1 combines with J gene TRBJ1-6. TRBV12-1 has pseudogene status. CDR3 size: 14 residues. The CDR3 DNA is TGTGCCAGCATCCAGACCGATCCGGGTTCACCCCTCCACTTT. Encoded protein: CASIQTDPGSPLHF.

This chain connects TRBV18 to TRBJ1-3; D is undetermined. The CDR3 is 16 residues long. V lost 2 bases, J lost 9 bases, and 20 bases lay in between. Per germline, CDR1 KGHSH and CDR2 LQKENI. The CDR3 is CASSPGAETLSSTIYF. Written as DNA, the CDR3 is TGTGCCAGCTCACCAGGTGCGGAGACTCTGAGTTCCACCATATATTTT.

This clone has a single count. The genes are TRBV5-6 and TRBJ2-1; D unclear. Trimming took off 6 bases at V and 7 bases at J, with 8 bases between the two ends. This CDR3 is built from 11 residues. From germline, CDR1 is SGHDT and CDR2 YYEEEE. CDR3 loop: CASTSRNEQFF. The CDR3 region has the DNA TGTGCCAGCACTTCCCGGAATGAGCAGTTCTTC. The full variable domain, in which reference TRBV5-6 and TRBJ2-1 provide the parts outside the CDR3, is DAGVTQSPTHLIKTRGQQVTLRCSPKSGHDTVSWYQQALGQGPQFIFQYYEEEERQRGNFPDRFSGHQFPNYSSELNVNALLLGDSALYLCASTSRNEQFFGPGTRLTVL.

The chain employs TRBV9 and TRBJ1-6; tentatively, D is TRBD1 (5 bases). Germline assignment: CDR1 SGDLS and CDR2 YYNGEE. CDR3 length equals 16 residues. V shed 2 bases and J shed 8 bases, with 17 bases lying between them. The CDR3 sequence: CASSVMSRGSDSPLHF. For the CDR3, the DNA is TGTGCCAGCAGCGTTATGAGTCGGGGGTCCGATTCACCCCTCCACTTT.

A note on this clone: One end of the junction is discordant with germline, which a read error may explain. This chain links TRBV19 with TRBJ1-1, with 8 positions matching TRBD1. CDR3 length: 15 residues. CDR1 LNHDA and CDR2 SQIVND come from the germline V gene (reference sequence). CDR3 protein: CTSSIPGGAGTEAFF. DNA of the CDR3: TGTACCAGTAGTATCCCAGGGGGCGCGGGGACTGAAGCTTTCTTT.